This T cell receptor beta chain was found in a study of T-cell reconstitution after alpha-beta-depleted transplantation in children listed by TCRdb under 2016. Concerning the study at large: Using TCR repertoire profiling, the study quantitatively followed how T-cell immune reconstitution unfolded in children after TCRalphabeta/CD19-depleted allogeneic hematopoietic cell transplantation.

From its cysteine to its phenylalanine, the CDR3 spans 15 amino acids. Of the read, only the CDR3 DNA is kept; its 45 bases are in frame from base 1. V lost 2 bases and J lost 3 bases; the stretch between them is 12 bases long. CDR1 and CDR2, per the germline V gene, are SGHRS and YFSETQ. The treatment or condition tag for this specimen amounts to: allogeneic hematopoietic cell transplantation with graft depleted of TCRalphabeta T cells and CD19 B cells. The transplant recipients were children given TCRalphabeta/CD19-depleted allogeneic hematopoietic cell grafts. Results the study describes overall, beyond this receptor: In some patients, the high TCRbeta diversity seen at day 60 was put down to recipient T cells and intrathymic progenitors that had survived conditioning. Hyperexpanded clone frequencies declined over subsequent months; after one year, T-cell counts and TCRbeta diversity were mostly attributed to newly produced T cells. The apparently early recovery of alphabetaT-cell counts about two months after transplant reportedly depended on only several hundred rapidly expanded clones that came from non-depleted graft cells.

The library was prepared using PCR. TCRdb shows the sequencer as Illumina HiSeq 2500. TCR libraries were prepared with molecular barcoding, using unique molecular identifiers to normalize TCRbeta repertoire quantification. TCRdb reprocessing: public reads trimmed at Q25 with fastp, clones called with MiXCR, in-frame beta chains kept. One record per CDR3 amino acid sequence lists the most common genes and DNA. Across this sample there are a few hundred thousand distinct CDR3 sequences, with approximately 30% seen only once. The ten biggest clones cover about 35% of the sample. A remark on this clonotype: The antigen it recognizes is unknown. One base away there is no much larger clone; base qualities are not given.

The chain is made from TRBV5-1 and TRBJ1-3; a tentative D match to TRBD1 spans 6 bases. The TCR was taken from a boy in the first two years of life with Wiskott-Aldrich syndrome, due to receive a stem cell transplant. The sequencing used PBMCs, collected before TCRalphabeta/CD19-depleted stem cell transplant. The CDR3 region has the sequence CASSFSRDIGNTIYF. Here is the DNA: TGCGCCAGCAGCTTCTCCCGGGACATTGGAAACACCATATATTTT.